This T cell receptor (beta chain) comes out of a study of blood T cell repertoires in COVID-19. Overall study context: COVID-19 samples collected from the United States, Italy and Spain covered acute and convalescent phases. PBMCs, B-cell-depleted T cells, or T cells provided the cDNA or gDNA that made up the material.

V was shortened by 5 bases and J by 12 bases, with 25 bases between the two germline ends. Germline V gene data show CDR1 as MNHEY and CDR2 as SMNVEV (reference sequence). The CDR3 is 15 amino acids. Measured with immunoSEQ multiplex PCR; TCRdb has only the in-frame clones, and not every one. The sample has about 300,000 clones, under 90% seen once. The sample taken for sequencing was peripheral blood. The clonotype comes from a woman in her 30s with COVID-19, enrolled during active disease. This chain links TRBV27 with TRBJ1-1; D might be TRBD1 (6 bases). CDR3: CASSTIGGGVPGTFF. CDR3 DNA: TGTGCCAGCAGTACCATAGGGGGTGGGGTTCCGGGGACTTTCTTT.